A selection of T cell receptor beta chains follows, all from one sample in a study of T cell responses to AZD1222 COVID-19 vaccine. Profiled with immunoSEQ multiplex PCR; TCRdb holds only in-frame clones, not every one. The sample shows 110,000 to 150,000 clones, about nine tenths of them seen only once. The sample consisted of peripheral blood, taken 28 days after the second AZD1222 dose. These receptors originate from an adult who received the AZD1222 COVID-19 vaccine. The CDR3 runs from the conserved cysteine through the conserved F or W. Fields, in order: D gene, J gene, clone size, V gene, CDR3 DNA, CDR3 protein. A D gene is named only where the DNA matches it firmly. Rows may omit the clone size; those that give it use once, few, many or a size class.

TRBD2 TRBJ2-1 - TRBV5-4 TGTGCCAGCAGCTTGCCTAATAGCGGGAGTGAGCAGTTCTTC CASSLPNSGSEQFF
- TRBJ2-1 few TRBV6-5 TGTGCCAGCAGTTACTCCCCGGGCAATGAGCAGTTCTTC CASSYSPGNEQFF
- TRBJ1-2 - TRBV4-2 TGTGCCAGCAGCCAAGGCAAAGGGGATGGGGACTATGGCTACACCTTC CASSQGKGDGDYGYTF
- TRBJ2-4 - TRBV24-1 TGTGCCACCAGTGATCCCTCAGATTCCAAAAACATTCAGTACTTC CATSDPSDSKNIQYF
TRBD1 TRBJ2-7 few TRBV3-1/TRBV3-2 TGTGCCAGCAGCCCCCGGGACAGCTACGAGCAGTACTTC CASSPRDSYEQYF
- TRBJ1-2 - TRBV12-3/TRBV12-4 TGTGCCAGCAGTCAGGGTCTCGACTATGGCTACACCTTC CASSQGLDYGYTF
TRBD1 TRBJ2-5 - TRBV2 TGTGCCAGCACGGCACAACAGGGGGCTGAGACCCAGTACTTC CASTAQQGAETQYF
- TRBJ1-1 - TRBV7-9 TGTGCCAGCAGCATATCTGGGTCGAACACTGAAGCTTTCTTT CASSISGSNTEAFF
- TRBJ1-5 once TRBV3-1/TRBV3-2 TGTGCCAGCAGCATAGGTAGCAATCAGCCCCAGCATTTT CASSIGSNQPQHF
- TRBJ2-5 - TRBV24-1 TGTGCCACCAGTGATGGCAACCAAGAGACCCAGTACTTC CATSDGNQETQYF
- TRBJ2-7 - TRBV6-5 TGTGCCAGCAAGGCCCACGGGAGCTACGAGCAGTACTTC CASKAHGSYEQYF
- TRBJ2-7 - TRBV29-1 TGCAGCGTTGAAGGAGGGGGACTGGGAGGCTACGAGCAGTACTTC CSVEGGGLGGYEQYF
- TRBJ2-1 - TRBV6-6 TGTGCCAGCAGTGGAGGTCAGTACAATGAGCAGTTCTTC CASSGGQYNEQFF
- TRBJ2-5 - TRBV6-5 TGTGCCAGCAGGATCGGGACTTTGGAGACCCAGTACTTC CASRIGTLETQYF
- TRBJ1-1 once TRBV7-9 TGTGCCAGCAGCGAAGTGAGGGGTTGGAGCACTGAAGCTTTCTTT CASSEVRGWSTEAFF
- TRBJ1-6 - TRBV2 TGTGCCAGCGTTACCCAGGGAATGTTAAATTCACCCCTCCACTTT CASVTQGMLNSPLHF
- TRBJ1-4 - TRBV6-1 TGTGCCAGCAGAAGAAATGAAAAACTGTTTTTT CASRRNEKLFF